One and the same sample provided the 14 T cell receptor beta chains below, sequenced in a study of T cell responses to AZD1222 COVID-19 vaccine. Clones were sequenced by immunoSEQ multiplex PCR, and TCRdb holds only the in-frame ones, with some missing. The sample has approximately 150,000 clones; roughly nine tenths are singletons. Here the sequenced sample was peripheral blood, taken 28 days after the second AZD1222 dose. Receptors were obtained from an adult who received the AZD1222 COVID-19 vaccine.

DNA for the CDR3: TGTGCCAGCAGCCAAGATCTCGTGGGGGTAGACACTGAAGCTTTCTTT. This translates into CASSQDLVGVDTEAFF. The chain couples TRBV3-1 (or the pseudogene TRBV3-2) to TRBJ1-1; a weak D match, TRBD1 (5 bases). The ends were cut back, 0 bases at V and 3 bases at J, with 14 bases in the middle. The CDR3 sequence is 16 residues long. CDR1 and CDR2 (germline): LGHDT, YNNKEL (reference sequence).

The chain joins TRBV11-2 to TRBJ2-5, with D tentatively TRBD1 or TRBD2 (5 bases each). V was pared by 2 bases and J by 2 bases, with 9 bases between. Germline CDR1 is SGHAT and CDR2 is FQNNGV. The CDR3 has 14 amino acids. The DNA of the CDR3 is TGTGCCAGCAGCTTACCTGGGGGTCAAGAGACCCAGTACTTC. Protein product: CASSLPGGQETQYF.

The rearrangement joins TRBV28 to TRBJ1-1, with 8 bases matching TRBD1. The ends lost 3 bases at V and 4 bases at J; junction bases unmatched: 4. Germline V gene lookup returns CDR1 MDHEN and CDR2 SYDVKM. The CDR3 contains 14 residues. The CDR3 DNA sequence: TGTGCCAGCAGTTTTTCTGGACAGGGCACTGAAGCTTTCTTT. Amino acid sequence: CASSFSGQGTEAFF. The complete variable domain, with remaining parts taken from reference TRBV28 and TRBJ1-1, reads DVKVTQSSRYLVKRTGEKVFLECVQDMDHENMFWYRQDPGLGLRLIYFSYDVKMKEKGDIPEGYSVSREKKERFSLILESASTNQTSMYLCASSFSGQGTEAFFGQGTRLTVV.

V and J are TRBV15 and TRBJ1-2, with a tentative D call TRBD1 (5 bases). The CDR3 length is 16 residues. Trimming took off 1 base at V and 6 bases at J, with 18 bases between the two ends. Germline CDR1 and CDR2: LNHNV and YYDKDF (reference sequence). DNA of the CDR3: TGTGCCACCAGCAGAGGTGGGGCACAAACAAGAAATGGCTACACCTTC. Protein: CATSRGGAQTRNGYTF. The full variable domain, in which reference TRBV15 and TRBJ1-2 provide the parts outside the CDR3, is DAMVIQNPRYQVTQFGKPVTLSCSQTLNHNVMYWYQQKSSQAPKLLFHYYDKDFNNEADTPDNFQSRRPNTSFCFLDIRSPGLGDTAMYLCATSRGGAQTRNGYTFGSGTRLTVV.

Only a few counts were recorded for this clone. The gene calls are TRBV6-4 and TRBJ1-6, with 9 bases fitting TRBD1. Germline V lookup: CDR1 MRHNA, CDR2 SNTAGT. The CDR3 spans 15 residues. V trimming: 2 bases; J trimming: 6 bases; junction bases outside the gene matches: 2. CDR3 DNA sequence: TGTGCCAGCAGTGACAGGACAGGGGTTAATTCACCCCTCCACTTT. Amino acids: CASSDRTGVNSPLHF.

The rearrangement links TRBV7-9 to TRBJ2-1; 7 positions agree with TRBD2. This CDR3 comprises 15 residues. The germline V gene encodes CDR1 SEHNR and CDR2 FQNEAQ (reference sequence). V gave up 1 base and J gave up 4 bases; unmatched junction bases: 4. CDR3 DNA: TGTGCCAGCAGCTTAGGGGAGGGGATTTACAATGAGCAGTTCTTC. It specifies CASSLGEGIYNEQFF.

J is TRBJ2-3 and V is TRBV18; the D is unclear. This CDR3 has 13 residues. The V gene's germline CDR1 is KGHSH and CDR2 LQKENI. The V and J ends lost 0 bases and 3 bases respectively, with 4 bases between them. The CDR3, as DNA: TGTGCCAGCTCACCACCCATGACAGATACGCAGTATTTT. It yields the protein CASSPPMTDTQYF.

This chain joins TRBV7-9 and TRBJ2-3; D is undetermined. This CDR3 spans 16 amino acids. V was pared by 6 bases and J by 0 bases, with 16 bases between. Germline-derived CDR1 and CDR2 are SEHNR and FQNEAQ (reference sequence). CDR3 in DNA: TGTGCCAGCAGTCCAAACCTTCAGACTAGCACAGATACGCAGTATTTT. Translating it yields CASSPNLQTSTDTQYF.

This clone was detected only a few times. This sequence joins TRBV5-4 and TRBJ1-1; D is uncertain. Trimming cost V 4 bases and J 2 bases, with 18 bases left between them. The CDR3 has 16 residues. Per germline, CDR1 SGHNT and CDR2 YYREEE (reference sequence). CDR3 in amino acids: CASSPNAQNLNTEAFF. CDR3 DNA: TGTGCCAGCAGCCCGAACGCACAGAACTTAAACACTGAAGCTTTCTTT.

The J gene is TRBJ1-1, the V gene TRBV24-1; D may be TRBD1 (6 bases). V gave up 12 bases and J gave up 1 base, with 17 bases separating them. In germline, CDR1 is KGHDR, CDR2 SFDVKD. This CDR3 spans 14 amino acids. The CDR3 DNA reads as TGTGCCTCGCTCGGGGGGGGGCAGAACACTGAAGCTTTCTTT. Its translation is CASLGGGQNTEAFF.

The rearrangement joins TRBV2 to TRBJ2-7, with no clear D. There are 13 residues in the CDR3. CDR1 and CDR2 (germline): SNHLY, FYNNEI. The V end lost 7 bases, the J end lost 3 bases, and 13 bases lay between the germline ends. CDR3 nucleotide sequence: TGTGCCAGCACCGGAGCGATCCTCTACGAGCAGTACTTC. As protein: CASTGAILYEQYF.

This sequence joins TRBV9 and TRBJ2-1; 9 positions agree with TRBD2. J lost 8 bases, V lost 4 bases, and 13 bases had no gene match. This CDR3 spans 16 amino acids. CDR1 is SGDLS and CDR2 is YYNGEE in the germline V gene. The CDR3 bases are TGTGCCAGCAGCATAGAGCGGGGGGCCATAACCCATGAGCAGTTCTTC. It codes for CASSIERGAITHEQFF.

The rearrangement joins TRBV7-2 to TRBJ2-5; D is perhaps TRBD2 (6 bases). The germline gives CDR1 SGHTA, CDR2 FQGNSA. The CDR3 covers 14 residues. Trimming removed 4 bases at V and 4 bases at J, with 13 bases between. This chain's CDR3 is CASSSMGGAETQYF. DNA for the CDR3: TGTGCCAGCAGCTCCATGGGCGGGGCAGAGACCCAGTACTTC.

The chain has TRBV20-1 and TRBJ1-2; D is undetermined. The CDR3 length is 11 residues. CDR1 is DFQATT, CDR2 SNEGSKA, per germline (reference sequence). Trimming pared 4 bases from V and 5 bases from J, leaving 8 bases between. The CDR3 nucleotides read TGCAGTGCTAACCCCGGGTATGGCTACACCTTC. Amino acid sequence: CSANPGYGYTF.